This T cell receptor beta chain derives from a study of blood T cell repertoires in COVID-19. The repertoire was sequenced with immunoSEQ multiplex PCR; TCRdb's copy has only in-frame clones and lacks some. The sample has hundreds of thousands of clones, roughly 86% seen once; the top ten hold about 1.6%. Enrollees, roughly 18 to 89 years old, lived in 25 or so US areas. The study assigned cohorts using participant-reported clinical history. The length of the CDR3 is 17 residues. With 0 bases removed from V and 0 bases from J, the gap between germline ends came to 15 bases. Per the germline V gene, CDR1 is SGHRS and CDR2 is YFSETQ.

The material sequenced was PBMCs or T cells enriched from blood (not recorded which). The chain employs TRBV5-1 and TRBJ1-2; D remains ambiguous. This clonotype was sampled from a woman aged 45-65 years who had recovered from COVID-19. The CDR3 sequence is CASSLGPSRGANYGYTF. The CDR3, as DNA: TGCGCCAGCAGCTTGGGCCCATCCCGGGGAGCTAACTATGGCTACACCTTC.